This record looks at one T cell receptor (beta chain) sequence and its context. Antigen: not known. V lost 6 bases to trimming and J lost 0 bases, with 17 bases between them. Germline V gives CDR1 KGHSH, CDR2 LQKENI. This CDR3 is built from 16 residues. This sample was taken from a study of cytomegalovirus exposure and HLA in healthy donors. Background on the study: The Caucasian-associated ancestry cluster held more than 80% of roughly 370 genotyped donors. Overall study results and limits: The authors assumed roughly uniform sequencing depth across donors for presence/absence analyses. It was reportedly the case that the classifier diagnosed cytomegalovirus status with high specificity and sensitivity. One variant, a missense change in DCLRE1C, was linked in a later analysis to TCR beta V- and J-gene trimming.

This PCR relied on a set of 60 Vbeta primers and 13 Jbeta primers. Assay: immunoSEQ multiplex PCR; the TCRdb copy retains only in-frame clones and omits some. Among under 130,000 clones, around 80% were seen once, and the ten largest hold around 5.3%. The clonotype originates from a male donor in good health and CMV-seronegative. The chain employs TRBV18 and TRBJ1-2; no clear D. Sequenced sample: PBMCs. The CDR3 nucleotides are TGTGCCAGCTCTCCTGTAGGGAGCCTTTCTAACTATGGCTACACCTTC. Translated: CASSPVGSLSNYGYTF.